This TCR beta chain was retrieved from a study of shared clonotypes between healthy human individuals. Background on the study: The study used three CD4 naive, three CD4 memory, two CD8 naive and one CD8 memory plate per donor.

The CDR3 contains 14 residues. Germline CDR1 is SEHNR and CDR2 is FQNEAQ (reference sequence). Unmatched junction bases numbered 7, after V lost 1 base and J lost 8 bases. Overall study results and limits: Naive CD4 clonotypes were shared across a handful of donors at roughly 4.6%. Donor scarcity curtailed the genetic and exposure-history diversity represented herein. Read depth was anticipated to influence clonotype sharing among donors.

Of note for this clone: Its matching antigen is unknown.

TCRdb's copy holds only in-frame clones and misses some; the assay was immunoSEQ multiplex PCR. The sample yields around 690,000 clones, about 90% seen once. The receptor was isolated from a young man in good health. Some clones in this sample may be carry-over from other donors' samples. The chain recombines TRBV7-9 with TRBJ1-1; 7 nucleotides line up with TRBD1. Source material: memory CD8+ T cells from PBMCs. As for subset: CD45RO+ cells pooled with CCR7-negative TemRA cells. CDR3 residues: CASSLVAGTVEAFF. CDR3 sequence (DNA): TGTGCCAGCAGCTTAGTAGCCGGGACAGTCGAAGCTTTCTTT.